The 6 T cell receptor beta chains reported below all come from one sample, sequenced in a study of shared clonotypes between healthy human individuals. Clones were read by immunoSEQ multiplex PCR, and TCRdb kept only the in-frame ones, dropping some. The table has about 520,000 clones, 81% seen once. The sample was PBMCs. The receptors derive from a woman between 35 and 50 years old in good health. Some clones in this sample may be carry-over from other donors' samples.

Comments on this clone: A read error may be the cause here, since a much bigger clone is one base away. In the same sample, other DNA sequences code for this CDR3. DNA for the CDR3: TGTGCCAGCAGCTTAGGACCGTCCTACGAGCAGTACTTC. Its translation is CASSLGPSYEQYF. The chain combines TRBV7-9 with TRBJ2-7, with D unclear. The ends were cut back, 1 base at V and 1 base at J, with 5 bases in the middle. CDR3 size: 13 residues. CDR1 and CDR2 (germline): SEHNR, FQNEAQ (reference sequence).

This clone was detected ten times or more. A read error may explain this, as a much larger clone is one base away. In the same sample, other DNA sequences code for this CDR3. The chain is built from TRBV5-1 and TRBJ1-1, with TRBD1 identical over 7 bases. This CDR3 is 15 amino acids long. CDR1 and CDR2 (germline): SGHRS, YFSETQ. CDR3 residues: CASSGTESWSTEAFF. In DNA form, the CDR3 reads TGCGCCAGTTCGGGGACAGAATCGTGGAGCACTGAGGCTTTCTTT.

This chain links TRBV10-2 with TRBJ1-5; 7 nucleotides align to TRBD1. The CDR3 totals 15 residues. Germline V gene sequence: CDR1 WSHSY, CDR2 SAAADI. Trimming removed 4 bases from V and 4 bases from J; junction bases left unmatched: 7. CDR3 nucleotides: TGCGCCAGCAGTGGCCGGGACAGCCCTAATCAGCCCCAGCATTTT. Its translation: CASSGRDSPNQPQHF.

The chain employs TRBV18 and TRBJ2-1; 16 bases match TRBD2. This CDR3 has 17 residues. Germline-derived CDR1 and CDR2 are KGHSH and LQKENI. V shed 3 bases and J 4 bases; nucleotides not matched to a gene: 3. CDR3 residues: CASSPTGLAGGYNEQFF. CDR3 in DNA: TGTGCCAGCTCACCGACGGGACTAGCGGGAGGGTACAATGAGCAGTTCTTC.

V gene TRBV4-2 combines with J gene TRBJ2-7, with 10 bases that match TRBD2. The CDR3 spans 17 residues. The V gene end was trimmed by 0 bases and the J gene end by 4 bases; junction bases not matched to a gene: 9. The germline gives CDR1 LGHNA, CDR2 YNFKEQ. CDR3 nucleotides: TGTGCCAGCAGCCAAGATCCGCTAGCGGGGGACCTATACGAGCAGTACTTC. It yields the protein CASSQDPLAGDLYEQYF.

Details on this clone: Given a far larger clone just one base away, this is likely a sequencing read error. The rearrangement links TRBV6-6 to TRBJ2-5; D possibly corresponds to TRBD2 (5 bases). The germline V and J ends were trimmed by 6 bases and 9 bases, with 17 bases remaining between them. This CDR3 is 13 amino acids long. Germline V gene sequence: CDR1 MNHNY, CDR2 SVGAGI (reference sequence). The CDR3 DNA reads as TGTGCCAGCAGCCCTCAGCCCCAGGAGGCCCAGTACTTC. As protein: CASSPQPQEAQYF.